These 32 T cell receptor beta chains were sequenced from one sample in a study of CD8+CD57+ T cells in acquired aplastic anemia. Genomic DNA, the template, was used for profiling of the TCR beta VDJ and CDR3. A single record per CDR3 protein comes from TCRdb applying MiXCR to the reads. The sample contains around 190,000 distinct CDR3 sequences, around 50% of which appear only once. Source material: sorted CD4+, CD8+, or CD8+CD57+ T cells (not recorded which) from PBMCs. These receptors were collected from a human donor in good health, serving as a control.

The chain recombines TRBV10-1 with TRBJ1-2, with D possibly being TRBD1 (5 bases). V lost 6 bases and J lost 8, with 16 bases in between. The CDR3 spans 13 residues. Per germline, CDR1 WNHNN and CDR2 SYGVQD (reference sequence). The CDR3 region is CASSGGPREGYTF. CDR3 bases: TGCGCCAGCAGCGGGGGACCTAGGGAAGGCTACACCTTC.

The chain couples TRBV29-1 to TRBJ1-1; no clear D. In germline, CDR1 is SQVTM, CDR2 ANQGSEA. The CDR3 covers 11 residues. V lost 3 bases and J 11 bases, leaving 13 bases between the germline ends. In DNA form, the CDR3 reads TGCAGCGTTGAGGGAGGAGGGTATGCTTTCTTT. This sequence encodes CSVEGGGYAFF.

This chain connects TRBV7-3 to TRBJ2-5; the D gene is possibly TRBD1 (6 bases). Per the germline V gene, CDR1 is SGHTA and CDR2 is FQGTGA. The CDR3 length is 14 residues. The germline V and J ends were trimmed by 5 bases and 5 bases, with 15 bases remaining between them. CDR3 coding DNA: TGTGCCAGCAGCCTAAGACAGGTTAGGGAGACCCAGTACTTC. The encoded protein is CASSLRQVRETQYF.

This clonotype was counted at least ten times. CDR3 DNA sequence: TGTGCCAGCAGCCCCCAGGGTGCCCTCTTTAATTCACCCCTCCACTTT. Encoded protein: CASSPQGALFNSPLHF. The chain is built from TRBV12-3 or TRBV12-4 and TRBJ1-6; possibly TRBD1 for D (5 bases). V lost 6 bases and J lost 6, with 18 bases in between. The CDR3 totals 16 residues.

Concerning this clonotype: Given a much more abundant clone one base away, this may be a read error. This sequence joins TRBV7-9 and TRBJ1-2, with D unclear. The V gene's germline CDR1 is SEHNR and CDR2 FQNEAQ (reference sequence). CDR3 size: 13 residues. V was pared by 4 bases and J by 2 bases, with 8 bases between. The chain's CDR3 is CASSSVPNYGYTF. Here the CDR3 DNA reads TGTGCCAGCAGCTCAGTCCCAAACTATGGCTACACCTTC.

V gene TRBV5-6 combines with J gene TRBJ2-3, with 7 positions matching TRBD1. Germline trimming cut 5 bases from V and 6 bases from J; bases unmatched to any gene: 12. The V gene's germline CDR1 is SGHDT and CDR2 YYEEEE. There are 15 residues in the CDR3. The CDR3 DNA is TGTGCCAGCAGTCTCTTAGGGACAGCGAGGGATACGCAGTATTTT. This encodes CASSLLGTARDTQYF.

This clonotype showed up many times. This chain links TRBV20-1 with TRBJ2-5; 11 nucleotides align to TRBD2. Trimming took 6 bases from V and 1 from J; bases not matched to a gene: 7. The CDR3 spans 15 residues. CDR1 and CDR2 (germline): DFQATT, SNEGSKA (reference sequence). DNA for the CDR3: TGCAGTGCCCCAATAGCGGGGGGGACCCAAGAGACCCAGTACTTC. It translates to CSAPIAGGTQETQYF.

V gene TRBV9 combines with J gene TRBJ2-7; 7 positions match TRBD2. The V and J ends lost 0 bases and 2 bases, in that order; junction bases with no gene match: 5. The CDR3 covers 15 residues. Looked up from germline, CDR1 is SGDLS and CDR2 is YYNGEE. The CDR3 is CASSVEGLGAYEQYF. CDR3 nucleotide sequence: TGTGCCAGCAGCGTAGAAGGACTAGGAGCCTACGAGCAGTACTTC.

V and J are TRBV12-3 or TRBV12-4 and TRBJ2-5; 8 bases are a match to TRBD1. V was pared by 8 bases and J by 4 bases, with 3 bases of the junction left unmatched. This CDR3 has 12 residues. The CDR3 DNA reads as TGTGCCAGCTCAGGGGGCAGAGAGACCCAGTACTTC. Encoded protein: CASSGGRETQYF.

This chain's CDR3 is CASSLGFGSPLHF. In DNA form, the CDR3 reads TGTGCCAGCAGTTTAGGGTTTGGTTCACCCCTCCACTTT. This chain uses TRBV12-3 or TRBV12-4 with TRBJ1-6, with D uncertain. CDR3 size: 13 residues. The V end was cut by 1 base, the J end by 9 bases, with 7 bases between.

V usage is TRBV29-1 and J usage is TRBJ1-6, with D uncertain. The CDR3 consists of 8 residues. Germline-derived CDR1 and CDR2 are SQVTM and ANQGSEA. With 7 bases removed from V and 8 bases from J, the gap between germline ends came to 0 bases. In DNA form, the CDR3 reads TGCAGCGATTCACCCCTCCACTTT. This codes for CSDSPLHF.

Details on this clonotype: Sequence at one end of the junction differs from germline and may be a read error. The V call is TRBV10-3, the J call TRBJ1-6; weak D call: TRBD1 (5 bases). CDR1 is ENHRY, CDR2 SYGVKD, per germline. CDR3 length equals 15 residues. The CDR3 sequence is CASSFDRTPFSPLHF. DNA of the CDR3: TGTGCCAGCAGTTTCGACAGAACCCCTTTTTCACCCCTCCACTTT.

The chain has TRBV25-1 and TRBJ1-1, with TRBD1 matching over 8 bases. CDR1 is MGHDK and CDR2 is SYGVNS in the germline V gene. V lost 7 bases, J lost 0 bases, and 4 bases stayed unmatched. The length of the CDR3 is 14 residues. The CDR3 DNA is TGTGCCAGCAAGGGACAGGCTATGAACACTGAAGCTTTCTTT. Its translation: CASKGQAMNTEAFF.

This clonotype was picked up one time. The chain combines TRBV29-1 with TRBJ2-1; no reliable D call. Germline V gene lookup returns CDR1 SQVTM and CDR2 ANQGSEA. V lost 6 bases to trimming and J lost 7 bases, with 16 bases between them. CDR3 length: 13 residues. CDR3 sequence reads: CSVDRVLYNEQFF. CDR3 nucleotides: TGCAGCGTCGATAGAGTTTTATATAATGAGCAGTTCTTC.

V gene TRBV15 combines with J gene TRBJ1-6; no clear D gene. Between the trimmed V and J ends, which lost 0 bases and 8 bases, there was a span of 14 bases. The germline V gene encodes CDR1 LNHNV and CDR2 YYDKDF (reference sequence). The CDR3 totals 16 residues. The DNA of the CDR3 is TGTGCCACCAGCAGAGATTTCGGCAGGCGGGATTCACCCCTCCACTTT. Protein: CATSRDFGRRDSPLHF.

This clonotype was observed a few times. V usage is TRBV6-1 and J usage is TRBJ1-1; D ambiguous. This CDR3 has 13 residues. CDR1 and CDR2 from the germline V gene are MNHNS and SASEGT. V was clipped by 5 bases and J by 2 bases, with 9 bases between them. The CDR3 is CASSYTRNTEAFF. The CDR3 DNA sequence: TGTGCCAGCAGTTATACAAGAAACACTGAAGCTTTCTTT.

DNA of the CDR3: TGTGCCAGCAGCGCACAGGTTGGGGCCAACGTCCTGACTTTC. Translated, it gives CASSAQVGANVLTF. The chain carries TRBV9 and TRBJ2-6, with D perhaps TRBD1 (5 bases). Trimming removed 3 bases from V and 3 bases from J, with 7 bases in between. The V gene's germline CDR1 is SGDLS and CDR2 YYNGEE. This CDR3 is built from 14 residues. Filled out from reference TRBV9 and TRBJ2-6, the complete variable domain reads DSGVTQTPKHLITATGQRVTLRCSPRSGDLSVYWYQQSLDQGLQFLIQYYNGEERAKGNILERFSAQQFPDLHSELNLSSLELGDSALYFCASSAQVGANVLTFGAGSRLTVL.

Notes on this clonotype: The CDR3 does not end in the conserved phenylalanine or tryptophan, so this is likely a read error. It is unclear where the CDR3 begins or ends on the DNA, so no DNA is shown, and the CDR3 is as TCRdb lists it. The V gene is TRBV29-1, the J gene TRBJ2-5; no check of the table's D call, TRBD2, against the DNA was made. CDR1 is SQVTM, CDR2 ANQGSEA, per germline. Counting both end residues, the CDR3 totals 10 amino acids. CDR3 region: CSVTGTSGPY.

This clonotype was detected ten times or more. This rearrangement joins TRBV10-3 to TRBJ1-3, with D perhaps matching TRBD1 (6 bases). CDR3 length equals 16 residues. Germline loops: CDR1 ENHRY, CDR2 SYGVKD. V was shortened by 4 bases and J by 0 bases, with 13 bases between the two germline ends. CDR3 sequence (DNA): TGTGCCATCAGTGGAGCCACAGGGTCCTCTGGAAACACCATATATTTT. Protein sequence: CAISGATGSSGNTIYF.

The chain uses TRBV5-8 and TRBJ2-6; 9 bases are a match to TRBD1. This CDR3 region has 18 residues. J gave up 2 bases and V 0 bases, and 6 bases lay outside the gene matches. Per germline, CDR1 SGHTS and CDR2 YDEGEE. The CDR3 protein is CASSLGPGTGTGANVLTF. The CDR3 bases are TGTGCCAGCAGCTTGGGCCCAGGGACAGGGACTGGGGCCAACGTCCTGACTTTC. The full variable domain, completed using reference TRBV5-8 and TRBJ2-6, is EAGVTQSPTHLIKTRGQQATLRCSPISGHTSVYWYQQALGLGLQFLLWYDEGEERNRGNFPPRFSGRQFPNYSSELNVNALELEDSALYLCASSLGPGTGTGANVLTFGAGSRLTVL.

V usage is TRBV15 and J usage is TRBJ2-7; D is ambiguous. The V end was cut by 1 base, the J end by 5 bases, with 9 bases between. CDR1 and CDR2 (germline): LNHNV, YYDKDF (reference sequence). The CDR3 is made up of 13 amino acids. This CDR3 reads CATSRATWDEQYF. CDR3 bases: TGTGCCACCAGCAGAGCCACCTGGGACGAGCAGTACTTC.

The gene calls are TRBV7-8 and TRBJ1-1; 7 bases agree with TRBD1. The V gene end was trimmed by 7 bases and the J gene end by 3 bases; junction bases not matched to a gene: 5. The CDR3 covers 13 residues. Germline V gene lookup returns CDR1 SGHVS and CDR2 FQNEAQ. CDR3 amino acids: CASTDRADTEAFF. The DNA of the CDR3 is TGTGCCAGCACCGACAGGGCCGACACTGAAGCTTTCTTT.

The chain combines TRBV6-6 with TRBJ1-6; no definite D call. The germline V gene has CDR1 MNHNY and CDR2 SVGAGI (reference sequence). The CDR3 runs to 15 residues. Trimming stripped 5 bases from V and 8 bases from J, with 16 bases between. The CDR3 DNA reads TGTGCCAGCAGTCTAGACGGCCCTGGGGATTCACCCCTCCACTTT. Translation gives CASSLDGPGDSPLHF.

This chain uses TRBV24-1 with TRBJ2-3; 7 bases are a match to TRBD1. Germline V CDR1 and CDR2: KGHDR, SFDVKD. The CDR3 length is 18 residues. V lost 2 bases to trimming and J lost 2 bases; unmatched junction nucleotides: 12. The CDR3 DNA is TGTGCCACCAGTGATTCCTCGGGGACAGAACTTTTCACAGATACGCAGTATTTT. Translating it yields CATSDSSGTELFTDTQYF.

A few counts support this clonotype. The chain uses TRBV12-3 or TRBV12-4 and TRBJ2-1; no clear D. The CDR3 extends over 12 amino acids. V was pared by 4 bases and J by 6 bases, with 7 bases between. The CDR3 protein is CASSWYRNEQFF. The CDR3 DNA reads as TGTGCCAGCAGTTGGTACCGCAATGAGCAGTTCTTC.

V and J are TRBV5-1 and TRBJ1-2; 8 positions agree with TRBD1. Germline CDR1 reads SGHRS; CDR2 reads YFSETQ. The CDR3 totals 12 residues. After removal of 9 bases from V and 2 bases from J, the junction contained 3 bases not matched to a gene. The CDR3 reads CATRTGNYGYTF. The DNA for the CDR3 is TGCGCCACGAGGACAGGGAACTATGGCTACACCTTC.

V and J are TRBV20-1 and TRBJ2-7, with TRBD2 as a possible D gene (5 bases). Looked up from germline, CDR1 is DFQATT and CDR2 is SNEGSKA (reference sequence). Deletions cut 6 bases from V and 3 bases from J, with 15 bases between. The CDR3 length is 13 residues. CDR3 sequence: CSATSVDFYEQYF. The CDR3 region has the DNA TGCAGTGCCACCAGCGTGGACTTCTACGAGCAGTACTTC.

This clonotype was seen ten or more times. The chain combines TRBV9 with TRBJ2-7; the D gene could be TRBD1 or TRBD2 (6 bases each). CDR3 length: 14 amino acids. Germline values: CDR1 SGDLS, CDR2 YYNGEE. Trimming took 2 bases from V and 5 from J, leaving 14 bases between them. CDR3 sequence (DNA): TGTGCCAGCAGCGTCGCGGGGCACAGGGACGAGCAGTACTTC. Its translation is CASSVAGHRDEQYF.

The V call is TRBV24-1, the J call TRBJ1-5; possibly TRBD1 for D (5 bases). The CDR3 covers 15 residues. With 5 bases removed from V and 2 bases from J, the gap between germline ends came to 12 bases. Germline CDR1 reads KGHDR; CDR2 reads SFDVKD. The CDR3 region is CATSARVFGNQPQHF. Here the CDR3 DNA reads TGTGCCACCAGTGCCAGGGTTTTTGGCAATCAGCCCCAGCATTTT.

The chain uses TRBV6-1 and TRBJ2-7; no definite D call. The length of the CDR3 is 14 residues. CDR1 MNHNS and CDR2 SASEGT come from the germline V gene. V dropped 0 bases and J dropped 3 bases, with 9 bases sitting between them. In DNA, the CDR3 is TGTGCCAGCAGTGAAGCGAACGGAATCTACGAGCAGTACTTC. It specifies CASSEANGIYEQYF.

Comments on this clonotype: The junction departs from germline at one end; a sequencing error may be responsible. This chain connects TRBV10-2 to TRBJ2-7; D not certain. The CDR3 is 11 residues long. Germline V gives CDR1 WSHSY, CDR2 SAAADI. The CDR3 protein is CASSGSGEQYF. DNA of the CDR3: TGTGCCAGCAGTGGGTCGGGCGAGCAGTACTTC.

This clonotype turned up a few times. The rearrangement joins TRBV12-3 or TRBV12-4 to TRBJ2-6; D unresolved. This CDR3 region has 9 residues. V lost 3 bases and J 15 bases, leaving 3 bases between the germline ends. This CDR3 is CASSLGLTF. For the CDR3, the DNA is TGTGCCAGCAGTTTGGGCCTGACTTTC.